This TCR beta chain derives from a study of T cell responses to AZD1222 COVID-19 vaccine. TCRdb's copy holds only in-frame clones and misses some; the assay was immunoSEQ multiplex PCR. The sample lists 70,000 to 80,000 clones; over 60% were seen once. Note on this clone: Its antigen remains unidentified. This sample also contains other DNA sequences that code for the same CDR3.

Overall study results and limits: Clonal diversity was possibly underestimated, and the donors were mostly white British, with more females. All repertoire sampling was performed exclusively after the peak T cell response. Reports indicate that nearly half of spike-specific TCRs are directed at unmutated variant regions. Distributed over spike, vaccine-associated CD4 TCRs predominated at 160-218 and 743-854.

V lost 4 bases and J lost 8; bases outside the gene matches: 9. CDR3 length equals 14 residues. Germline-derived CDR1 and CDR2 are ENHRY and SYGVKD. This specimen was peripheral blood, taken 28 days after the second AZD1222 dose. The J gene is TRBJ2-5, the V gene TRBV10-3, with 8 bases matching TRBD2. This sequence was found in an adult who received the AZD1222 COVID-19 vaccine. CDR3 in DNA: TGTGCCATCAGTGGGAAGCGGGAGAGAGAAACCCAGTACTTC. It specifies CAISGKRERETQYF.